The 4 T cell receptor beta chains given below trace back to one sample, sequenced in a study of blood T cell repertoires in COVID-19. Profiled with immunoSEQ multiplex PCR; TCRdb holds only in-frame clones, not every one. The top ten hold 1.5% to 2% of the sample, which has 85,000 to 100,000 clones, 90% seen once. Specimen: peripheral blood. The source of these receptors is a man aged 55-75 years with acute or convalescent COVID-19.

The chain carries TRBV5-1 and TRBJ2-3, with TRBD1 as a possible D gene (6 bases). Germline V gives CDR1 SGHRS, CDR2 YFSETQ. The CDR3 length is 12 residues. Trimming took off 5 bases at V and 5 bases at J, with 9 bases between the two ends. The CDR3 DNA reads TGCGCCAGCAGTCAGGGGCGAGATACGCAGTATTTT. Protein sequence: CASSQGRDTQYF.

CDR3: CASSSPGTANTEAFF. The CDR3 coding sequence is TGTGCCAGCAGTTCCCCCGGGACAGCGAACACTGAAGCTTTCTTT. J is TRBJ1-1 and V is TRBV6-5; 7 bases map to TRBD1. V dropped 4 bases and J dropped 1; count of bases not matched to a gene: 6. Germline V gives CDR1 MNHEY, CDR2 SVGAGI. This CDR3 region has 15 residues.

This chain links TRBV6-5 with TRBJ2-7; the match to TRBD2 covers 7 bases. The V gene's germline CDR1 is MNHEY and CDR2 SVGAGI. The CDR3 has 15 amino acids. V lost 0 bases and J lost 2; bases outside the gene matches: 4. CDR3: CASSYSAGPAYEQYV. The CDR3 DNA reads as TGTGCCAGCAGTTACTCAGCGGGACCTGCCTACGAGCAGTACGTC.

This clone is a singleton in its sample. The genes are TRBV4-1 and TRBJ1-2; D is uncertain. The germline V gene has CDR1 MGHRA and CDR2 YSYEKL. The V gene lost 2 bases and the J gene lost 2 bases, with 9 bases spanning the gap. The CDR3 covers 14 residues. As DNA, the CDR3 is TGCGCCAGCAGCCAACCTGACACAAACTATGGCTACACCTTC. Protein: CASSQPDTNYGYTF.